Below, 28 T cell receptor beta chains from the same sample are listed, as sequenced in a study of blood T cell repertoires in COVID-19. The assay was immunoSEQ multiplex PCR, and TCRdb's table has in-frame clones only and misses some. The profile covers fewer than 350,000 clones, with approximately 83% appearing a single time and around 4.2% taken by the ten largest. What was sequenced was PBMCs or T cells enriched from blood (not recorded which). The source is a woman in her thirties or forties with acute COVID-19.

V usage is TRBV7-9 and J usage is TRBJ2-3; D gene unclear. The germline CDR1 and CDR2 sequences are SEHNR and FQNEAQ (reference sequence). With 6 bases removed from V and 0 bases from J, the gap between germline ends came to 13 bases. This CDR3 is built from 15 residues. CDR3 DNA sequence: TGTGCCAGCAGGGGCGTAACAGCTAGCACAGATACGCAGTATTTT. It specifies CASRGVTASTDTQYF.

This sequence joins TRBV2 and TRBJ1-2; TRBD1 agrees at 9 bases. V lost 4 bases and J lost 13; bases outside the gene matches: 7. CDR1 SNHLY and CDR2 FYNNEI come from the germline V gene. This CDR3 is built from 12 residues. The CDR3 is CASSARTGVITF. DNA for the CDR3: TGTGCCAGCAGTGCCCGGACAGGGGTTATCACCTTC.

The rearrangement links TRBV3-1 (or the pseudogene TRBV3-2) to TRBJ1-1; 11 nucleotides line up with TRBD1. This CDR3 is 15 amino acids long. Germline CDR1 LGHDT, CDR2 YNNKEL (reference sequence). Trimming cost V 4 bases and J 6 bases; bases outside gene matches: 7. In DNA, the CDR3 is TGTGCCAGCAGCCTCCCAGCGGGACAGGGGGCTGAAGCTTTCTTT. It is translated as CASSLPAGQGAEAFF.

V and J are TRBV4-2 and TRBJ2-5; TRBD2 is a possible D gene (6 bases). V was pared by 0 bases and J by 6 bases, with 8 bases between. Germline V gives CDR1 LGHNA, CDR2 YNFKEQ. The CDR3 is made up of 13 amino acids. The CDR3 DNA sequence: TGTGCCAGCAGCCAAGATGCGGGGCAGACCCAGTACTTC. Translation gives CASSQDAGQTQYF.

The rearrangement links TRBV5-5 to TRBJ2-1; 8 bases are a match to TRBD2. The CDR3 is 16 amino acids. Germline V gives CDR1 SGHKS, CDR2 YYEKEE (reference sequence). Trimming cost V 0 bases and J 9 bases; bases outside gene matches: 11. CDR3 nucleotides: TGTGCCAGCAGCTTGGCCCTGGGGACTAGTATCGCTGAGCAGTTCTTC. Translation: CASSLALGTSIAEQFF.

CDR3 protein: CASSEDPSRNTIYF. In nucleotides, the CDR3 is TGTGCCAGCAGTGAAGATCCATCTAGAAACACCATATATTTT. J is TRBJ1-3 and V is TRBV6-1, with D uncertain. The CDR3 runs to 14 residues. The V and J ends lost 1 base and 5 bases respectively, with 9 bases between them. Per the germline V gene, CDR1 is MNHNS and CDR2 is SASEGT.

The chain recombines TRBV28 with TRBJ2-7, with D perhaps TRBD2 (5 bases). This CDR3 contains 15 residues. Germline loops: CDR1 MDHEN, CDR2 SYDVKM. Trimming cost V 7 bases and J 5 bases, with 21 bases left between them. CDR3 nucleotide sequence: TGTGCCAGCACCCCAGAGTTCCAGGCGAGGGACGAGCAGTACTTC. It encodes CASTPEFQARDEQYF. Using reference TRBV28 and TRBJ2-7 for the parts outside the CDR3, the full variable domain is DVKVTQSSRYLVKRTGEKVFLECVQDMDHENMFWYRQDPGLGLRLIYFSYDVKMKEKGDIPEGYSVSREKKERFSLILESASTNQTSMYLCASTPEFQARDEQYFGPGTRLTVT.

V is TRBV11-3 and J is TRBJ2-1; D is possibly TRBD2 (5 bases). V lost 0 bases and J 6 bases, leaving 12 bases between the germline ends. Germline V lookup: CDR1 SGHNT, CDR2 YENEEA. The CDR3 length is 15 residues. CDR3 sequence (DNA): TGTGCCAGCAGCTTAGAACCTCATGAGGGCAATGAGCAGTTCTTC. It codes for CASSLEPHEGNEQFF.

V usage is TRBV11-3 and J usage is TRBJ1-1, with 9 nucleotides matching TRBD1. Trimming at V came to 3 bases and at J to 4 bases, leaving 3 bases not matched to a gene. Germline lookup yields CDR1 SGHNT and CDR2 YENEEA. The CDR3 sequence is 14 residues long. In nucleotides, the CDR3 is TGTGCCAGCAGCTTGACGGGACAGGGCACTGAAGCTTTCTTT. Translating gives CASSLTGQGTEAFF.

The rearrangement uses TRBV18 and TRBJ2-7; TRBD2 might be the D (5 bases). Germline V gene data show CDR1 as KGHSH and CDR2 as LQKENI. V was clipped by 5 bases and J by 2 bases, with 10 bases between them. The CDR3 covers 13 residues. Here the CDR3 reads CASSSSGPYEQYF. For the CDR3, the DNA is TGTGCCAGCTCATCCAGCGGACCCTACGAGCAGTACTTC.

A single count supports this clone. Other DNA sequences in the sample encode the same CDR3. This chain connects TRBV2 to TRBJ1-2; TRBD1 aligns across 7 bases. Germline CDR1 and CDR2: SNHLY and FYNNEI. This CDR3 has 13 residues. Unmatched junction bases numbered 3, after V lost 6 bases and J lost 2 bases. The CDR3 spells CASSRDSNYGYTF. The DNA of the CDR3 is TGTGCCAGCAGCCGGGACAGCAACTATGGCTACACCTTC.

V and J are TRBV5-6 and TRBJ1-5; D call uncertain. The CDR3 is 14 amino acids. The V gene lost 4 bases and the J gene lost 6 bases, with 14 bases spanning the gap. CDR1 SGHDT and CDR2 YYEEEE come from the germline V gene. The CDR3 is CASSIGGATQPQHF. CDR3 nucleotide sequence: TGTGCCAGCAGCATTGGCGGTGCTACTCAGCCCCAGCATTTT. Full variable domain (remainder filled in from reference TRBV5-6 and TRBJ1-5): DAGVTQSPTHLIKTRGQQVTLRCSPKSGHDTVSWYQQALGQGPQFIFQYYEEEERQRGNFPDRFSGHQFPNYSSELNVNALLLGDSALYLCASSIGGATQPQHFGDGTRLSIL.

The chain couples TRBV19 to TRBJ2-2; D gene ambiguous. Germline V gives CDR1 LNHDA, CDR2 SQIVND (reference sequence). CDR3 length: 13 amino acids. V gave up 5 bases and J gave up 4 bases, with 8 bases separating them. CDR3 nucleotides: TGTGCCAGTAGTCCGAGCCTCACCGGGGAGCTGTTTTTT. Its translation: CASSPSLTGELFF. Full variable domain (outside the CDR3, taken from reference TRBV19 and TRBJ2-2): DGGITQSPKYLFRKEGQNVTLSCEQNLNHDAMYWYRQDPGQGLRLIYYSQIVNDFQKGDIAEGYSVSREKKESFPLTVTSAQKNPTAFYLCASSPSLTGELFFGEGSRLTVL.

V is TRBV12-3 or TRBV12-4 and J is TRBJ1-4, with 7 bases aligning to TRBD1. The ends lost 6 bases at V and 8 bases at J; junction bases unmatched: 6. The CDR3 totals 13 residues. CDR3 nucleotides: TGTGCCAGCAGGCGGGACAGAAGGGAAAAACTGTTTTTT. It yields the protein CASRRDRREKLFF.

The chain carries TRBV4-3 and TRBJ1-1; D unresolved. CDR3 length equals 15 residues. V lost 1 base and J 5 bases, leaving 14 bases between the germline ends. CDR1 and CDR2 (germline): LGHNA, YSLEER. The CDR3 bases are TGCGCCAGCAGCCAAGGAAGAAACAGAATAACTGAAGCTTTCTTT. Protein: CASSQGRNRITEAFF.

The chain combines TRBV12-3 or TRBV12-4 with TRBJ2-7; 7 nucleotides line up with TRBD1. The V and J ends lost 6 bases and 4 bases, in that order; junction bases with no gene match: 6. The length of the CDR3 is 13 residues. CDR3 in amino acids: CASSRGQEYEQYF. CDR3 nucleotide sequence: TGTGCCAGCAGCCGTGGACAGGAATACGAGCAGTACTTC.

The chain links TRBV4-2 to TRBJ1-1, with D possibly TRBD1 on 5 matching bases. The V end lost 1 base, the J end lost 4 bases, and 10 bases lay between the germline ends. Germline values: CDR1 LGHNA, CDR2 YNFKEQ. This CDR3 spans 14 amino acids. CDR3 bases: TGTGCCAGCAGCCAAGCTTTCGGGGGCACTGAAGCTTTCTTT. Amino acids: CASSQAFGGTEAFF.

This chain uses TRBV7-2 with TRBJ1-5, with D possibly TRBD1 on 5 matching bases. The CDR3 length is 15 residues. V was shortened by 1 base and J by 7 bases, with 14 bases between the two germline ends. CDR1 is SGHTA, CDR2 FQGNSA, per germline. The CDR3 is CASSLEGGVRQPQHF. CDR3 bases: TGTGCCAGCAGCTTAGAAGGAGGGGTTCGCCAGCCCCAGCATTTT. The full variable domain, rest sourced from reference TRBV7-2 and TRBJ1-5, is GAGVSQSPSNKVTEKGKDVELRCDPISGHTALYWYRQSLGQGLEFLIYFQGNSAPDKSGLPSDRFSAERTGGSVSTLTIQRTQQEDSAVYLCASSLEGGVRQPQHFGDGTRLSIL.

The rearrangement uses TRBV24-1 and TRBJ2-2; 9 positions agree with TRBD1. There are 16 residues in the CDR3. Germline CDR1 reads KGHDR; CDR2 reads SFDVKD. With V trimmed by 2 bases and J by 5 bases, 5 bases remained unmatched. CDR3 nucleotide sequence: TGTGCCACCAGTGATTCTACAGGGGGCAGGACCGGGGAGCTGTTTTTT. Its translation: CATSDSTGGRTGELFF.

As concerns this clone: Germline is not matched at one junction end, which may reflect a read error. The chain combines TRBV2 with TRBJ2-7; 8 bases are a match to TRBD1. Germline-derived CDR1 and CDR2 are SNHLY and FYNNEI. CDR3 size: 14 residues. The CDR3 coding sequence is TGTGCCAGCAGTCCCGGGACAGGTTCCTACGAGCAGTGCTTC. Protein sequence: CASSPGTGSYEQCF.

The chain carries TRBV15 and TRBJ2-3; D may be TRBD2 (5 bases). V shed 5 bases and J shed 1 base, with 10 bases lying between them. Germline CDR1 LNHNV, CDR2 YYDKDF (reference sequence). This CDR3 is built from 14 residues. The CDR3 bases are TGTGCCACCAGCCCCCGGGGTGGCACAGATACGCAGTATTTT. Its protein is CATSPRGGTDTQYF.

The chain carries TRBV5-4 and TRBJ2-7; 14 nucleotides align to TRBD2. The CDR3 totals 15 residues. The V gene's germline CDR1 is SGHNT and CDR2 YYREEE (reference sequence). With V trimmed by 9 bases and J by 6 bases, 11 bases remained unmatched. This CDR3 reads CATRTGTSGGGEQYF. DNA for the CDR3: TGTGCCACGAGGACCGGGACTAGCGGGGGTGGCGAGCAGTACTTC.

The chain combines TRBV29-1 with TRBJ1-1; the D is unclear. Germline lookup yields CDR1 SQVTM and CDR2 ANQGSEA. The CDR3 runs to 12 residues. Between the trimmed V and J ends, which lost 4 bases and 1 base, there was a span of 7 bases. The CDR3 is CSVVDWNTEAFF. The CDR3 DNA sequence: TGCAGCGTTGTCGACTGGAACACTGAAGCTTTCTTT.

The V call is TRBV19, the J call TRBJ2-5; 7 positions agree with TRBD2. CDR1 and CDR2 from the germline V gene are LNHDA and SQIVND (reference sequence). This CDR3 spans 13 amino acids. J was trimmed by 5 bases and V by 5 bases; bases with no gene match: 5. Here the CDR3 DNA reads TGTGCCAGTAGTTGGGCGCGGGGGGAGACCCAGTACTTC. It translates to CASSWARGETQYF. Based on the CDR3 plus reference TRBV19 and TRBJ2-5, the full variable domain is DGGITQSPKYLFRKEGQNVTLSCEQNLNHDAMYWYRQDPGQGLRLIYYSQIVNDFQKGDIAEGYSVSREKKESFPLTVTSAQKNPTAFYLCASSWARGETQYFGPGTRLLVL.

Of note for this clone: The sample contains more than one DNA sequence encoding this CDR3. CDR3 DNA sequence: TGCAGTGCTAGCAGAGGTGAAGCTTTCTTT. Translated: CSASRGEAFF. V is TRBV20-1 and J is TRBJ1-1; no definite D call. V lost 3 bases, J lost 7 bases, and 6 bases lay in between. CDR3 length: 10 residues. Germline V gene sequence: CDR1 DFQATT, CDR2 SNEGSKA (reference sequence).

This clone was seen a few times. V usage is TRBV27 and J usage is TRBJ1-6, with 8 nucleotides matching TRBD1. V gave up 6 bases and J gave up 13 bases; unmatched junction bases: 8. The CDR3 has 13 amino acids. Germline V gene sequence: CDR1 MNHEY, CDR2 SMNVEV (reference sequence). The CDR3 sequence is CASRTGAIHPLHF. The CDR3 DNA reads TGTGCCAGCAGGACAGGGGCAATTCACCCCCTCCACTTT.

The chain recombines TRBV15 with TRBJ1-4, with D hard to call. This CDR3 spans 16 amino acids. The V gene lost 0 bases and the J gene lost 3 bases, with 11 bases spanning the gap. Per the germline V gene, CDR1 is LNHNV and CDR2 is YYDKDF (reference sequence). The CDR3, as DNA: TGTGCCACCAGCAGAGACTGGGCCAGCTCTAATGAAAAACTGTTTTTT. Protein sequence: CATSRDWASSNEKLFF.

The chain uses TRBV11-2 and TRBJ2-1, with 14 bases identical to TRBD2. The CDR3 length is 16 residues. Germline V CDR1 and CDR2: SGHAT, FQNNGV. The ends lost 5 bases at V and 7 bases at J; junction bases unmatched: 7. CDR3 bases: TGTGCCAGCAGCCCGCGACTAGCGGGAGGGCGGAATGAGCAGTTCTTC. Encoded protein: CASSPRLAGGRNEQFF.